A selection of T cell receptor beta chains follows, all from one sample in a study of shared clonotypes between healthy human individuals. Method: immunoSEQ multiplex PCR; TCRdb's copy keeps in-frame clones and lacks some. The table has about 2.4 million clones, approximately 93% seen once. The source material was naive CD4+ T cells from PBMCs. These TCRs come from a man aged 18 to 30 in good health. Some clones in this sample may be carry-over from other donors' samples. CDR3s include the opening cysteine and the closing phenylalanine or tryptophan. Fields, in order: V gene, J gene, D gene, CDR3 protein. A D gene is named only where the DNA matches it firmly.

v_gene: TRBV19
j_gene: TRBJ2-7
d_gene: TRBD2
CDR3aa: CASSPGLDRPFDEQYF

v_gene: TRBV29-1
j_gene: TRBJ1-2
d_gene: -
CDR3aa: CSALADRNYGYTF

v_gene: TRBV10-3
j_gene: TRBJ2-1
d_gene: TRBD2
CDR3aa: CATLSRTSGTYNEQFF

v_gene: TRBV29-1
j_gene: TRBJ1-3
d_gene: -
CDR3aa: CSVLSGNTIYF

v_gene: TRBV9
j_gene: TRBJ2-3
d_gene: TRBD2
CDR3aa: CASSPRRGSGSADTQYF

v_gene: TRBV10-1
j_gene: TRBJ2-7
d_gene: -
CDR3aa: CASSVGGVPYEQYF

v_gene: TRBV7-9
j_gene: TRBJ2-3
d_gene: TRBD1
CDR3aa: CASSLRRQGVTDTQYF

v_gene: TRBV7-3
j_gene: TRBJ2-5
d_gene: -
CDR3aa: CASSLKREETQYF

v_gene: TRBV4-2
j_gene: TRBJ1-1
d_gene: TRBD1
CDR3aa: CASSQEGQGVAEAFF

v_gene: TRBV7-8
j_gene: TRBJ2-1
d_gene: -
CDR3aa: CASSLGGTAAYNEQFF

v_gene: TRBV11-2
j_gene: TRBJ1-1
d_gene: -
CDR3aa: CASSLGDTEAFF

v_gene: TRBV14
j_gene: TRBJ2-5
d_gene: TRBD2
CDR3aa: CASSQDYVAGGRGETQYF

v_gene: TRBV28
j_gene: TRBJ2-7
d_gene: TRBD2
CDR3aa: CASSSTSGRLYEQYF

v_gene: TRBV23-1
j_gene: TRBJ1-5
d_gene: -
CDR3aa: CASNPGHRVRQPQHF

v_gene: TRBV30
j_gene: TRBJ1-2
d_gene: TRBD1
CDR3aa: CAWSGTGYGYTF